The 3 T cell receptor beta chains in this list originate from one sample, sequenced in a study of CD8+CD57+ T cells in acquired aplastic anemia. Profiles of TCR beta VDJ and CDR3 were generated from a genomic DNA template. TCRdb re-called the reads with MiXCR, one entry per CDR3 protein. The sample has about 40,000 distinct CDR3 sequences, 65% to 70% seen once. The sample consisted of sorted CD4+, CD8+, or CD8+CD57+ T cells (not recorded which) from PBMCs. These receptor sequences come from a human donor in good health, serving as a control.

This chain connects TRBV19 to TRBJ1-5, with TRBD1 matching 7 bases. Germline V gene lookup returns CDR1 LNHDA and CDR2 SQIVND (reference sequence). The CDR3 loop spans 15 amino acids. The J segment lost 4 bases and the V segment lost 9 bases, leaving 12 bases of the junction unmatched. The CDR3 here is CASSLSRGPNQPQHF. In DNA form, the CDR3 reads TGTGCCAGCAGCTTAAGTAGGGGGCCGAATCAGCCCCAGCATTTT.

The CDR3 region has the DNA TGTGCCAGTAGTATCGCGGGGGAAGCCGGGGAGCTGTTTTTT. Translated, it gives CASSIAGEAGELFF. The genes are TRBV19 and TRBJ2-2; 7 bases fit TRBD2. V was pared by 3 bases and J by 6 bases, with 4 bases of the junction left unmatched. Germline CDR1 is LNHDA and CDR2 is SQIVND (reference sequence). The CDR3 sequence is 14 residues long.

This clonotype was seen repeatedly, ten times or more. The chain combines TRBV4-1 with TRBJ1-1; the D is unclear. With 1 base removed from V and 1 base from J, the gap between germline ends came to 10 bases. Per germline, CDR1 MGHRA and CDR2 YSYEKL. CDR3 length equals 15 residues. CDR3 sequence: CASSQVRTANTEAFF. CDR3 bases: TGCGCCAGCAGCCAAGTTAGGACGGCGAACACTGAAGCTTTCTTT.